This T cell receptor beta chain derives from a study of T cells after yellow fever vaccination. General study results and limits: CD4 and CD8 compartments shared a small share of clonotypes. Weaker in magnitude, the secondary response showed a faster peak on day 5 versus 15.

TCRdb used MiXCR to reprocess the 5' RACE reads, holding one entry per CDR3 protein. Here the sample spans 300,000 or so distinct CDR3 sequences, 8.1% being singletons. This clonotype was counted a few times. The antigen is not known. The sequence was obtained from a young man who received the YFV17D yellow fever vaccine. The source material was PBMCs, sampled roughly 47 days after the first yellow fever vaccination.

The CDR3 DNA reads as TGTGCCAGTAGTATGGCACCGGACTCTTCGTACAATGAGCAGTTCTTC. This translates into CASSMAPDSSYNEQFF. This chain links TRBV19 with TRBJ2-1; weak D call: TRBD2 (5 bases). The CDR3 runs to 16 residues. V was clipped by 3 bases and J by 4 bases, with 16 bases between them. CDR1 and CDR2 from the germline V gene are LNHDA and SQIVND (reference sequence). Full variable domain (missing parts from reference TRBV19 and TRBJ2-1): DGGITQSPKYLFRKEGQNVTLSCEQNLNHDAMYWYRQDPGQGLRLIYYSQIVNDFQKGDIAEGYSVSREKKESFPLTVTSAQKNPTAFYLCASSMAPDSSYNEQFFGPGTRLTVL.